This T cell receptor (beta chain) derives from a study of T cells in women clearing cervical HPV infection. Study-level background: Control women cleared a single incident HPV16 infection within 12 months.

As for this clone: The observed sequence ends 3 residues before the CDR3 terminus, with the missing tail filled in from the germline J gene.

Profiled with immunoSEQ multiplex PCR; TCRdb holds only in-frame clones, not every one. The ten top clones account for 0.98%, within a sample of roughly 49,000 clones. V gave up 3 bases and J gave up 2 bases, with 7 bases separating them. The CDR3 contains 13 residues. The receptor was derived from a woman aged 18 to 75 with a cervical HPV16 infection that either progressed to CIN3+ or cleared (not recorded which). The specimen was blood buffy coat. The chain couples TRBV12-3 or TRBV12-4 to TRBJ1-2; tentative D call: TRBD1 (5 bases). The CDR3 sequence: CASSLGQNYGYTF. The DNA read from the CDR3 is TGTGCCAGCAGTTTGGGGCAGAACTATGGC.